Presented here are 26 T cell receptor beta chains from one specimen sequenced in a study of T cells in Graves' hyperthyroidism and ophthalmopathy. RNA transcripts served as the template for amplifying TCR beta CDR3 regions. Initially, a first-round RT-PCR of the TCR CDR3 employed the HTBI primer set. TCRdb re-derived calls from the multiplex PCR reads in MiXCR, one entry per CDR3 protein. The sample lists around 300,000 distinct CDR3 sequences, approximately 15% seen once, with 20% to 25% in the top ten. Sequencing was done on a sample of blood. The receptors shown here come from a woman between 25 and 40 years old with Graves' hyperthyroidism.

This clonotype was observed a few times. This chain uses TRBV20-1 with TRBJ2-2; TRBD2 is a possible D gene (6 bases). The germline CDR1 and CDR2 sequences are DFQATT and SNEGSKA (reference sequence). The CDR3 is made up of 14 amino acids. Trimming removed 6 bases from V and 6 bases from J, with 17 bases in between. CDR3 residues: CSARLSGRAGELFF. The CDR3 DNA follows: TGCAGTGCGCGACTTAGCGGTCGGGCCGGGGAGCTGTTTTTT.

This clonotype was picked up many times. J is TRBJ1-4 and V is TRBV6-1; possibly TRBD1 for D (6 bases). Germline V gene data show CDR1 as MNHNS and CDR2 as SASEGT. The V and J ends lost 2 bases and 4 bases respectively, with 20 bases between them. The CDR3 length is 18 residues. The DNA of the CDR3 is TGTGCCAGCAGTGAACCCATCCTGATCGGGGGCTATAATGAAAAACTGTTTTTT. Translating gives CASSEPILIGGYNEKLFF.

This clonotype was counted at least ten times. This chain joins TRBV28 and TRBJ2-7; possible D gene TRBD2, 6 bases. The CDR3 has 15 amino acids. CDR1 and CDR2 from the germline V gene are MDHEN and SYDVKM. Between the trimmed V and J ends, which lost 10 bases and 0 bases, there was a span of 19 bases. This chain's CDR3 is CATRGRPLSSYEQYF. CDR3 nucleotide sequence: TGTGCCACGCGGGGCCGCCCCTTGAGCTCCTACGAGCAGTACTTC.

This clonotype was detected many times. This chain joins TRBV5-5 and TRBJ2-1; 8 bases line up with TRBD2. The V gene's germline CDR1 is SGHKS and CDR2 YYEKEE (reference sequence). V shed 3 bases, J shed 4 bases, and the junction held 9 bases outside the gene matches. This CDR3 has 16 amino acids. CDR3 nucleotide sequence: TGTGCCAGCAGCTCCCAAGCGGGAGCGAGGTACAATGAGCAGTTCTTC. This codes for CASSSQAGARYNEQFF.

This clonotype was counted many times. V and J are TRBV6-1 and TRBJ2-5, with a weak D call TRBD2 (8 bases). Germline V gives CDR1 MNHNS, CDR2 SASEGT. The V gene lost 2 bases and the J gene lost 2 bases, with 15 bases spanning the gap. This CDR3 spans 16 amino acids. The CDR3 DNA follows: TGTGCCAGCAGTGAACGGGAGGGACAGATACAAGAGACCCAGTACTTC. Its protein is CASSEREGQIQETQYF.

This clonotype was counted at least ten times. The chain uses TRBV6-6 and TRBJ1-5; the match to TRBD1 covers 8 bases. The CDR3 consists of 18 residues. V lost 1 base, J lost 6 bases, and 14 bases stayed unmatched. CDR1 MNHNY and CDR2 SVGAGI come from the germline V gene (reference sequence). The CDR3 DNA reads TGTGCCAGCAGTTACTATCAGGGGGCTGGTTTAGATAGTCAGCCCCAGCATTTT. This sequence encodes CASSYYQGAGLDSQPQHF.

This clonotype has more than one count but fewer than ten. One junction end does not reproduce the germline sequence, and a read error may be involved. This chain connects TRBV12-5 to TRBJ2-7, with a tentative D call TRBD2 (5 bases). From germline, CDR1 is LGHNT and CDR2 FRNRAP. The CDR3 covers 13 residues. The CDR3 loop is CASGLATTYEQCF. CDR3 in DNA: TGTGCTAGTGGTTTGGCGACTACTTACGAGCAGTGCTTC.

This clonotype was observed at least ten times. This chain connects TRBV12-3 or TRBV12-4 to TRBJ1-3, with 8 bases that match TRBD1. V was clipped by 5 bases and J by 0 bases; unmatched bases: 3. The CDR3 runs to 15 residues. The CDR3 sequence is CASSTQGASGNTIYF. The CDR3 DNA sequence: TGTGCCAGCAGTACTCAGGGGGCCTCTGGAAACACCATATATTTT.

This clonotype was counted many times. The CDR3 DNA sequence: TGTGCCAGCAGCCGCGACAGCGCCTCTGGCACTGAAGCTTTCTTT. Translating it yields CASSRDSASGTEAFF. The J gene is TRBJ1-1, the V gene TRBV6-1; possible D gene TRBD1, 5 bases. Trimming cost V 6 bases and J 4 bases, with 18 bases left between them. In germline, CDR1 is MNHNS, CDR2 SASEGT. The CDR3 loop spans 15 amino acids.

The genes are TRBV29-1 and TRBJ2-7; TRBD1 matches 10 bases. Germline V gene sequence: CDR1 SQVTM, CDR2 ANQGSEA. CDR3 length: 13 residues. Trimming took 7 bases from V and 6 from J; bases not matched to a gene: 9. CDR3 DNA: TGCAGCGGCGCCGGGACAGGGGCAGCCGAGCAGTACTTC. Its protein product is CSGAGTGAAEQYF.

This clonotype was counted at least ten times. This chain links TRBV11-2 with TRBJ2-1; D not certain. The V gene's germline CDR1 is SGHAT and CDR2 FQNNGV. The length of the CDR3 is 13 residues. V gave up 2 bases and J gave up 8 bases, with 10 bases separating them. The CDR3 loop reads CASSLPQIYEQFF. CDR3 DNA: TGTGCCAGCAGCTTACCACAGATCTATGAGCAGTTCTTC.

This clonotype was seen ten or more times. The J gene is TRBJ1-2, the V gene TRBV12-3 or TRBV12-4, with D perhaps matching TRBD1 (6 bases). With 7 bases removed from V and 6 bases from J, the gap between germline ends came to 21 bases. The CDR3 has 15 amino acids. For the CDR3, the DNA is TGTGCCAGCACTTTGATGCTGACAGGAGGAAATGGCTACACCTTC. Translated, it gives CASTLMLTGGNGYTF.

Many counts were recorded for this clonotype. V usage is TRBV28 and J usage is TRBJ1-5; D gene ambiguous. V was shortened by 5 bases and J by 2 bases, with 10 bases between the two germline ends. This CDR3 comprises 14 residues. Germline CDR1 is MDHEN and CDR2 is SYDVKM. CDR3 protein: CASSRVEGNQPQHF. The CDR3 DNA sequence: TGTGCCAGCAGTCGGGTGGAGGGCAATCAGCCCCAGCATTTT. The whole variable domain, filled in from reference TRBV28 and TRBJ1-5, reads DVKVTQSSRYLVKRTGEKVFLECVQDMDHENMFWYRQDPGLGLRLIYFSYDVKMKEKGDIPEGYSVSREKKERFSLILESASTNQTSMYLCASSRVEGNQPQHFGDGTRLSIL.

This clonotype was picked up many times. The rearrangement links TRBV15 to TRBJ2-3, with unresolved D. The germline CDR1 and CDR2 sequences are LNHNV and YYDKDF (reference sequence). V lost 0 bases to trimming and J lost 10 bases, with 14 bases between them. This CDR3 has 14 amino acids. As DNA, the CDR3 is TGTGCCACCAGCAGAGATAGGGCGTCAGCGTCGCAGTATTTT. It encodes CATSRDRASASQYF.

There are a few counts of this clonotype. The chain couples TRBV14 to TRBJ2-1; 10 bases agree with TRBD2. The CDR3 sequence is 15 residues long. The V and J ends lost 6 bases and 1 base, in that order; junction bases with no gene match: 3. Germline V gene data show CDR1 as SGHDN and CDR2 as FVKESK. The CDR3 loop reads CASSHSGRSYNEQFF. The CDR3 DNA sequence: TGTGCCAGCAGTCATAGCGGGAGGTCCTACAATGAGCAGTTCTTC. Full variable domain (outside the CDR3, taken from reference TRBV14 and TRBJ2-1): EAGVTQFPSHSVIEKGQTVTLRCDPISGHDNLYWYRRVMGKEIKFLLHFVKESKQDESGMPNNRFLAERTGGTYSTLKVQPAELEDSGVYFCASSHSGRSYNEQFFGPGTRLTVL.

This clonotype was counted between two and nine times. The chain couples TRBV19 to TRBJ1-1, with D uncertain. Trimming took 5 bases from V and 0 from J, leaving 10 bases between them. Germline values: CDR1 LNHDA, CDR2 SQIVND (reference sequence). The CDR3 spans 14 residues. The CDR3 DNA sequence: TGTGCCAGTAGTTCGCTGGGCCTGAACACTGAAGCTTTCTTT. This codes for CASSSLGLNTEAFF.

This clonotype was detected many times. This chain links TRBV13 with TRBJ1-2, with 10 positions matching TRBD1. Germline loops: CDR1 PRHDT, CDR2 FYEKMQ (reference sequence). The CDR3 loop spans 16 amino acids. The V segment lost 5 bases and the J segment 2 bases; nucleotides outside the gene matches: 8. CDR3 loop: CASSVGLGQGNYGYTF. The CDR3 DNA reads as TGTGCCAGCAGCGTTGGTTTGGGACAGGGGAACTATGGCTACACCTTC. The variable domain in full, with the rest retrieved from reference TRBV13 and TRBJ1-2, is AAGVIQSPRHLIKEKRETATLKCYPIPRHDTVYWYQQGPGQDPQFLISFYEKMQSDKGSIPDRFSAQQFSDYHSELNMSSLELGDSALYFCASSVGLGQGNYGYTFGSGTRLTVV.

This clonotype was found once. The chain combines TRBV19 with TRBJ2-7; D may correspond to TRBD1 or TRBD2 (5 bases each). Looked up from germline, CDR1 is LNHDA and CDR2 is SQIVND (reference sequence). This CDR3 contains 14 residues. The V end lost 6 bases, the J end lost 0 bases, and 12 bases lay between the germline ends. CDR3 bases: TGTGCCAGTAGAGCTGGGACGGACTCCTACGAGCAGTACTTC. As protein: CASRAGTDSYEQYF.

This chain joins TRBV7-2 and TRBJ2-1, with TRBD2 matching 7 bases. The CDR3 loop spans 15 amino acids. Germline CDR1 SGHTA, CDR2 FQGNSA. V lost 2 bases and J lost 7; bases outside the gene matches: 8. The CDR3 is CASSLRGGLWNEQFF. CDR3 coding DNA: TGTGCCAGCAGCTTAAGGGGAGGGCTGTGGAATGAGCAGTTCTTC.

This clonotype was picked up a small number of times. The J gene is TRBJ2-2, the V gene TRBV20-1; D unclear. This CDR3 has 11 amino acids. Trimming took off 6 bases at V and 6 bases at J, with 8 bases between the two ends. CDR1 is DFQATT, CDR2 SNEGSKA, per germline (reference sequence). In nucleotides, the CDR3 is TGCAGTGCAAAATGGGCCGGGGAGCTGTTTTTT. Translating gives CSAKWAGELFF.

A few counts support this clonotype. V is TRBV10-2 and J is TRBJ1-4; D is uncertain. CDR3 length: 11 amino acids. Germline values: CDR1 WSHSY, CDR2 SAAADI. V was trimmed by 0 bases and J by 11 bases, leaving 4 bases between them. The CDR3 region has the DNA TGCGCCAGCAGTGAGTCAACTAAACTGTTTTTT. This codes for CASSESTKLFF.

This clonotype was recorded many times. The chain uses TRBV11-1 and TRBJ2-7; TRBD2 might be the D (6 bases). The CDR3 extends over 14 amino acids. Trimming took off 6 bases at V and 2 bases at J, with 14 bases between the two ends. CDR1 is SGHAT, CDR2 FQDESV, per germline (reference sequence). Written as DNA, the CDR3 is TGTGCCAGCAGTTTTAGCGGAAATACCTACGAGCAGTACTTC. This translates into CASSFSGNTYEQYF.

This clonotype has just a few counts. The genes are TRBV9 and TRBJ1-2; 10 nucleotides line up with TRBD1. This CDR3 spans 17 amino acids. The V and J ends lost 4 bases and 0 bases, in that order; junction bases with no gene match: 9. Germline V gene sequence: CDR1 SGDLS, CDR2 YYNGEE. The DNA of the CDR3 is TGTGCCAGCAGCCTTTGGGACAGGGGCCAAGCTAACTATGGCTACACCTTC. Translated, it gives CASSLWDRGQANYGYTF.

The chain carries TRBV30 and TRBJ1-1; 8 positions agree with TRBD1. In germline, CDR1 is GTSNPN, CDR2 SVGIG (reference sequence). Trimming took 1 base from V and 9 from J; bases not matched to a gene: 4. The CDR3 runs 12 residues. The CDR3 DNA reads as TGTGCCTGGAGTGGGGACAGGACCAAAGCTTTCTTT. Protein sequence: CAWSGDRTKAFF.

This clonotype has just one count. A much more abundant neighbour one base away suggests this may be a read error. This chain connects TRBV20-1 to TRBJ1-6; D is unclear. V was shortened by 0 bases and J by 5 bases, with 11 bases between the two germline ends. In germline, CDR1 is DFQATT, CDR2 SNEGSKA (reference sequence). This CDR3 is 15 amino acids long. CDR3 loop: CSARDSQTDNSPLHF. The CDR3 nucleotides read TGCAGTGCTAGAGATTCCCAAACAGATAATTCACCCCTCCACTTT.

This clonotype was picked up a small number of times. The rearrangement uses TRBV19 and TRBJ1-5, with D uncertain. Trimming removed 5 bases from V and 5 bases from J, with 10 bases in between. The CDR3 length is 13 residues. The germline V gene encodes CDR1 LNHDA and CDR2 SQIVND (reference sequence). DNA for the CDR3: TGTGCCAGTAGTCGCCGAGGCGATCAGCCCCAGCATTTT. Amino acid sequence: CASSRRGDQPQHF.